A selection of T cell receptor beta chains follows, all from one sample in a study of molecular identifiers for immune sequencing clone quantification. TCRdb used MiXCR to reprocess the PCR reads, holding one entry per CDR3 protein. Among about 500,000 distinct CDR3 sequences listed, 20% to 25% were seen once. Sequencing was performed on naive CD8+ T cells from blood, with Jurkat cell RNA spiked in. The receptors were sampled from a human donor in good health. Some libraries in this study had Jurkat cell RNA spiked in. The CDR3 runs from the conserved cysteine through the conserved F or W. Fields, in order: V gene, D gene, J gene, clone size, CDR3 DNA, CDR3 protein. The D gene is left open where the match is weak. Size is stated for part of the rows, as once, few or many counts, or as a class when the clone is expanded.

TRBV30,.,TRBJ2-4,.,TGTGCCTCGGACCCAGGGGCTGGAGAAAACATTCAGTACTTC,CASDPGAGENIQYF
TRBV10-3,TRBD1,TRBJ2-3,many,TGTGCCATTTGGCCGGGACAGTTGTCAGATACGCAGTATTTT,CAIWPGQLSDTQYF
TRBV9,.,TRBJ2-7,once,TGTGCCAGCAGCCCCCGGGGCAGGCCCTACGAGCAGTACTTC,CASSPRGRPYEQYF
TRBV9,.,TRBJ2-3,.,TGTGCCAGCAGCGCCCAGGGGGGCGGGGGAAGCACAGATACGCAGTATTTT,CASSAQGGGGSTDTQYF
TRBV29-1,TRBD1,TRBJ1-2,many,TGCAGCGTCGACACAGGGGAGAGTCGCTATGGCTACACCTTC,CSVDTGESRYGYTF
TRBV4-2,TRBD2,TRBJ2-5,few,TGTGCCAGCAGCCAAGAGGGCGGGAGGGCCACAGAGACCCAGTACTTC,CASSQEGGRATETQYF
TRBV6-2/TRBV6-3,.,TRBJ2-7,.,TGTGCCAGCAGGGCCCCCGGACAGCCTAACAAGCAGTACTTC,CASRAPGQPNKQYF
TRBV7-8,.,TRBJ2-7,few,TGTGCCAGCAGCTTAGAAGAGGGTCCCCTCTCCTACGAGCAGTACTTC,CASSLEEGPLSYEQYF
TRBV27,.,TRBJ2-3,few,TGTGCCAGCAGTGATTCCGGGACCCCGGGCGATACGCAGTATTTT,CASSDSGTPGDTQYF
TRBV30,TRBD1,TRBJ2-2,.,TGTGCCTGGGGACAGGGGGTCGGGGAGCTGTTTTTT,CAWGQGVGELFF
TRBV29-1,.,TRBJ2-7,.,TGCAGCGCTGGGGAAGGGAGCTCCTACGAGCAGTACTTC,CSAGEGSSYEQYF
TRBV5-4,TRBD2,TRBJ2-7,many,TGTGCCAGCAGCTTGGGTGGGACTAGCGGGGGCGAGCAGTACTTC,CASSLGGTSGGEQYF
TRBV3-1,.,TRBJ2-2,.,TGTGCCAGCAGCCCCCCCCCACGCGTACCCACCGGGGAGCTGTTTTTT,CASSPPPRVPTGELFF